Sequencing of this T cell receptor beta chain was carried out in a study of cytomegalovirus exposure and HLA in healthy donors. This clone was detected once. TCRdb's copy holds only in-frame clones and misses some; the assay was immunoSEQ multiplex PCR. The sample contains 200,000 to 250,000 clones, roughly 80% of which appear only once. V dropped 3 bases and J dropped 8 bases, with 10 bases sitting between them. The CDR3 has 12 residues. Germline loops: CDR1 MNHNS, CDR2 SASEGT. The TCR sequence derives from a young woman in good health and CMV-seronegative. The chain couples TRBV6-1 to TRBJ1-2; a possible D gene is TRBD1 (6 bases). Material: PBMCs. CDR3 DNA sequence: TGTGCCAGCAGTGACGCAGGGACAGGCTACACCTTC. This translates into CASSDAGTGYTF.